This record concerns one T cell receptor (beta chain) sequence. Clones were read by immunoSEQ multiplex PCR, and TCRdb kept only the in-frame ones, dropping some. The repertoire includes 120,000 or so clones, roughly 92% of them detected once, and over 2% sits in the top ten. The data are from a study of T cell responses to AZD1222 COVID-19 vaccine. V shed 7 bases and J shed 6 bases, with 17 bases lying between them. The CDR3 sequence is 13 residues long. CDR1 SGHRS and CDR2 YFSETQ come from the germline V gene. This chain links TRBV5-1 with TRBJ2-7; D is tentatively TRBD1 or TRBD2 (5 bases each). The sequencing used peripheral blood, collected 28 days after the second AZD1222 dose. This clonotype was sampled from an adult who received the AZD1222 COVID-19 vaccine. The CDR3 here is CASGTRSGSEQYF. CDR3 bases: TGCGCCAGCGGGACCCGTTCGGGCAGCGAGCAGTACTTC.